Sequencing of this T cell receptor beta chain was carried out in a study of CD8 T cells in ankylosing spondylitis. The CDR3 has 14 amino acids. Trimming left V 6 bases short and J 9 bases short, with 18 bases between. Germline V gene sequence: CDR1 MNHEY, CDR2 SVGEGT. TCR beta libraries were made by quantitative 5'-RACE with molecular barcodes. TCRdb reprocessed the 5' RACE reads with MiXCR, giving one entry per CDR3 protein. This table holds fewer than 400,000 distinct CDR3 sequences, about 20% found once. With respect to this clonotype: What it binds is unknown.

Study-level points and caveats: Seemingly characteristic of ankylosing spondylitis blood was a TCR beta motif consisting of 7 or 8 highly homologous variants. In ankylosing spondylitis patients, matched synovial fluid reportedly showed significant enrichment of disease-linked clones. Earlier reports found some motif variants in synovial fluid and blood in reactive arthritis.

This receptor was identified in a male donor with ankylosing spondylitis. The sample taken for sequencing was blood, either unsorted or a sorted T cell fraction (not recorded which). The rearrangement links TRBV6-2 or TRBV6-3 to TRBJ2-1; D is possibly TRBD2 (5 bases). Here the CDR3 reads CASRSIGGAFEQFF. In DNA, the CDR3 is TGTGCCAGCAGATCGATAGGAGGAGCGTTTGAGCAGTTCTTC.